These 16 T cell receptor beta chains came from one sample sequenced in a study of T cell changes during pregnancy in multiple sclerosis (dated by TCRdb to about 2019). Libraries were made using the immunoSEQ multiplex PCR assay. TCRdb re-hosts the immuneACCESS table, in-frame sequences only. Its copies lack some clones; in the studies checked, an unresolved V gene accounts for under half of them, and the cause for the rest is not known. The table for this sample lists around 70,000 clones; roughly 94% of them were counted only once. Over 1.3% of the sample rests with the top ten. The sample in question was peripheral blood, obtained after pregnancy. All receptors derive from a female donor with multiple sclerosis, enrolled in a pregnancy study.

The chain uses TRBV4-1 and TRBJ1-5, with TRBD1 identical over 10 bases. Per the germline V gene, CDR1 is MGHRA and CDR2 is YSYEKL. The V segment lost 3 bases and the J segment 5 bases; nucleotides outside the gene matches: 7. The CDR3 sequence is 16 residues long. This CDR3 is CASSQETGGAYQPQHF. DNA for the CDR3: TGCGCCAGCAGCCAGGAGACAGGGGGCGCCTATCAGCCCCAGCATTTT.

This clone was recorded a few times. The V call is TRBV4-1, the J call TRBJ1-1; D is perhaps TRBD1 (5 bases). This CDR3 contains 15 residues. Germline V gives CDR1 MGHRA, CDR2 YSYEKL. The germline V and J ends were trimmed by 4 bases and 2 bases, with 14 bases remaining between them. This CDR3 is CASSLLRWTNTEAFF. The CDR3 DNA reads as TGCGCCAGCAGCCTACTTAGGTGGACAAACACTGAAGCTTTCTTT.

The rearrangement uses TRBV30 and TRBJ1-6, with TRBD1 identical over 8 bases. CDR1 GTSNPN and CDR2 SVGIG come from the germline V gene (reference sequence). V dropped 5 bases and J dropped 7; count of bases not matched to a gene: 4. The CDR3 has 13 amino acids. CDR3 sequence (DNA): TGTGCCTGGGCGACAGGGGCAAATTCACCCCTCCACTTT. Translated: CAWATGANSPLHF.

This chain connects TRBV25-1 to TRBJ2-7; 8 bases align to TRBD2. Germline V gene sequence: CDR1 MGHDK, CDR2 SYGVNS. The CDR3 totals 13 residues. Trimming removed 6 bases from V and 4 bases from J; junction bases left unmatched: 5. The CDR3 sequence: CASRGAGVYEQYF. As DNA, the CDR3 is TGTGCCAGCAGAGGAGCGGGAGTTTACGAGCAGTACTTC.

The chain uses TRBV7-3 and TRBJ2-1, with 14 bases aligning to TRBD2. CDR3 size: 15 residues. Germline CDR1 reads SGHTA; CDR2 reads FQGTGA. The trim removed 5 bases at V and 6 bases at J, leaving 3 bases unmatched. The CDR3 here is CASSQGTSGGNEQFF. CDR3 nucleotide sequence: TGTGCCAGCAGCCAAGGGACTAGCGGGGGCAATGAGCAGTTCTTC.

The chain uses TRBV6-4 and TRBJ1-3; 7 bases line up with TRBD1. Looked up from germline, CDR1 is MRHNA and CDR2 is SNTAGT. The CDR3 spans 14 residues. J was trimmed by 4 bases and V by 6 bases; bases with no gene match: 6. CDR3 coding DNA: TGTGCCAGCAGCCCCGGGACAGCAGGAAACACCATATATTTT. This translates into CASSPGTAGNTIYF.

The V and J genes are TRBV7-9 and TRBJ2-7; 8 nucleotides agree with TRBD1. The germline V gene has CDR1 SEHNR and CDR2 FQNEAQ (reference sequence). The CDR3 is 16 residues long. The V gene end was trimmed by 5 bases and the J gene end by 1 base; junction bases not matched to a gene: 10. CDR3 protein: CASSPDGGQASYEQYF. CDR3 nucleotides: TGTGCCAGCAGCCCCGACGGGGGACAGGCATCCTACGAGCAGTACTTC.

This sequence joins TRBV30 and TRBJ1-2; 8 nucleotides align to TRBD1. This CDR3 has 14 amino acids. The V gene end was trimmed by 1 base and the J gene end by 4 bases; junction bases not matched to a gene: 5. Per the germline V gene, CDR1 is GTSNPN and CDR2 is SVGIG (reference sequence). The CDR3 here is CAWSGGQGTYGYTF. DNA for the CDR3: TGTGCCTGGAGTGGAGGACAGGGTACCTATGGCTACACCTTC.

The chain joins TRBV4-3 to TRBJ2-7; TRBD1 is a possible D gene (6 bases). The V end lost 0 bases, the J end lost 1 base, and 16 bases lay between the germline ends. The germline V gene encodes CDR1 LGHNA and CDR2 YSLEER. The CDR3 spans 17 residues. For the CDR3, the DNA is TGCGCCAGCAGCCAAGAGGGGGTTGGGGGCCCGTCCTACGAGCAGTACTTC. It encodes CASSQEGVGGPSYEQYF.

CDR3 protein: CASSRQTYQETQYF. In nucleotides, the CDR3 is TGTGCCAGCAGCCGACAGACGTACCAAGAGACCCAGTACTTC. The gene calls are TRBV5-4 and TRBJ2-5; D possibly corresponds to TRBD1 (5 bases). The CDR3 length is 14 residues. The ends were cut back, 4 bases at V and 0 bases at J, with 10 bases in the middle. Germline V CDR1 and CDR2: SGHNT, YYREEE (reference sequence).

This rearrangement joins TRBV29-1 to TRBJ2-7; 9 bases map to TRBD2. CDR3 length: 14 amino acids. In germline, CDR1 is SQVTM, CDR2 ANQGSEA. The V gene end was trimmed by 6 bases and the J gene end by 1 base; junction bases not matched to a gene: 7. This CDR3 is CSVLGTSSSYEQYF. The CDR3 DNA follows: TGCAGCGTCCTAGGGACTAGCAGTTCCTACGAGCAGTACTTC.

The chain employs TRBV5-4 and TRBJ2-7, with 7 bases matching TRBD2. The CDR3 spans 13 residues. V shed 4 bases and J 5 bases; nucleotides not matched to a gene: 6. The germline V gene has CDR1 SGHNT and CDR2 YYREEE (reference sequence). The CDR3 region has the DNA TGTGCCAGCAGCATTACGGGGGGTGACGAGCAGTACTTC. Its protein product is CASSITGGDEQYF.

The genes are TRBV11-2 and TRBJ2-1, with 7 nucleotides matching TRBD2. The CDR3 totals 16 residues. The J segment lost 2 bases and the V segment lost 1 base, leaving 5 bases of the junction unmatched. The germline gives CDR1 SGHAT, CDR2 FQNNGV. CDR3 region: CASSLAAGAAYNEQFF. The CDR3, as DNA: TGTGCCAGCAGCTTAGCGGCGGGAGCAGCCTACAATGAGCAGTTCTTC.

The gene calls are TRBV5-4 and TRBJ2-3, with 15 bases aligning to TRBD2. Losses at the gene ends were 4 bases for V and 2 bases for J; bases not matched to a gene: 8. The germline V gene has CDR1 SGHNT and CDR2 YYREEE (reference sequence). The CDR3 length is 18 residues. CDR3 in amino acids: CASSRTSGRALYTDTQYF. The CDR3 DNA reads TGTGCCAGCAGCCGGACTAGCGGGAGGGCCCTTTACACAGATACGCAGTATTTT.

V gene TRBV5-4 combines with J gene TRBJ2-7; TRBD2 agrees at 11 bases. This CDR3 contains 19 residues. J lost 2 bases, V lost 2 bases, and 15 bases had no gene match. Germline-derived CDR1 and CDR2 are SGHNT and YYREEE (reference sequence). CDR3 in DNA: TGTGCCAGCAGCTTCCGCCTTGGGCTAGCGGGAGGCCCGACCTACGAGCAGTACTTC. Translated: CASSFRLGLAGGPTYEQYF.

The CDR3 protein is CASSLGASNEQFF. DNA for the CDR3: TGCGCCAGCAGCTTGGGGGCTTCCAATGAGCAGTTCTTC. The rearrangement joins TRBV5-1 to TRBJ2-1; D uncertain. Germline CDR1 is SGHRS and CDR2 is YFSETQ. This CDR3 has 13 amino acids. The V end was cut by 0 bases, the J end by 6 bases, with 7 bases between.